The clone carrying this T cell receptor (beta chain) was seen only once. The antigen is not known. Method: immunoSEQ multiplex PCR; TCRdb's copy keeps in-frame clones and lacks some. Of approximately 50,000 clones listed, 70% to 85% are singletons. Germline lookup yields CDR1 SGHVS and CDR2 FNYEAQ. The CDR3 spans 15 residues. V trimming: 1 base; J trimming: 1 base; junction bases outside the gene matches: 2. The data derive from a study of graft-versus-host responses after intestinal transplantation. The study, taken as a whole, reports: High graft-versus-host to host-versus-graft clonal ratios were found in allografts of patients who had graft-donor T cell macrochimerism.

The chain links TRBV7-6 to TRBJ2-3, with 7 positions matching TRBD2. This material consisted of unstimulated CD4+ T cells sorted from spleen or lymph node cells, taken before transplant. This receptor was obtained from a human donor who was the organ donor for an intestinal transplant. In DNA form, the CDR3 reads TGTGCCAGCAGCTTAGTTGCGGGGGGCACAGATACGCAGTATTTT. Translating it yields CASSLVAGGTDTQYF.